This T cell receptor (beta chain) was sequenced during a study of response to subunit inactivated influenza vaccine. This clonotype was recorded a few times. The CDR3 is made up of 15 amino acids. Trimming took off 0 bases at V and 2 bases at J, with 10 bases between the two ends. Germline V gene sequence: CDR1 SGDLS, CDR2 YYNGEE. TCRdb recomputed calls from the RT-PCR reads with MiXCR, one row per CDR3 protein. The sample lists 750,000 to 850,000 distinct CDR3 sequences; about 18% were seen once. The gene calls are TRBV9 and TRBJ2-3; D gene uncertain. This material consisted of PBMCs from blood, taken 5 to 6 days after vaccination. This sequence originates from a man between 50 and 59 years old who received an inactivated influenza vaccine. The CDR3 region is CASSVAGQATDTQYF. Written as DNA, the CDR3 is TGTGCCAGCAGCGTAGCTGGCCAGGCCACAGATACGCAGTATTTT.